The 25 T cell receptor beta chains in this list originate from one sample, sequenced in a study of identical twins. TCRdb passed the 5' RACE reads through MiXCR, listing each CDR3 protein once. The table includes about 730,000 distinct CDR3 sequences, around 21% detected once. In addition, the sample was reused for a study of T cells expressing NK-cell markers.

Sample: PBMCs. These receptors came from a young woman in good health.

The chain recombines TRBV7-2 with TRBJ2-1; 8 bases fit TRBD2. Per germline, CDR1 SGHTA and CDR2 FQGNSA. The trim removed 6 bases at V and 8 bases at J, leaving 12 bases unmatched. The length of the CDR3 is 15 residues. The CDR3 DNA is TGTGCCAGCAGGGGGAGGGGACTAGGGTGGGATGAGCAGTTCTTC. Translation: CASRGRGLGWDEQFF.

The CDR3 DNA sequence: TGTGCCAGCAGCGTAGCGGGCAGGGGTGACCACGAGCAGTACTTC. It codes for CASSVAGRGDHEQYF. The V gene is TRBV9, the J gene TRBJ2-7; D may be TRBD1 (6 bases). V was shortened by 0 bases and J by 5 bases, with 15 bases between the two germline ends. The CDR3 is made up of 15 amino acids. The germline V gene has CDR1 SGDLS and CDR2 YYNGEE. The full variable domain, rest sourced from reference TRBV9 and TRBJ2-7, is DSGVTQTPKHLITATGQRVTLRCSPRSGDLSVYWYQQSLDQGLQFLIQYYNGEERAKGNILERFSAQQFPDLHSELNLSSLELGDSALYFCASSVAGRGDHEQYFGPGTRLTVT.

This chain joins TRBV6-6 and TRBJ1-5, with D possibly matching TRBD1 (5 bases). CDR3 size: 13 residues. Trimming stripped 8 bases from V and 4 bases from J, with 12 bases between. Germline V gene data show CDR1 as MNHNY and CDR2 as SVGAGI (reference sequence). Here the CDR3 DNA reads TGTGCCAGCGAGGGACGGATAAATCAGCCCCAGCATTTT. Amino acids: CASEGRINQPQHF.

This clonotype was seen many times. V gene TRBV11-3 combines with J gene TRBJ2-5; 7 bases align to TRBD2. This CDR3 has 16 amino acids. V trimming: 4 bases; J trimming: 5 bases; junction bases outside the gene matches: 13. Germline-derived CDR1 and CDR2 are SGHNT and YENEEA. The CDR3 DNA reads as TGTGCCAGCAGCTCCCCCGTAAGCCGGGGGGATGAGACCCAGTACTTC. It codes for CASSSPVSRGDETQYF.

This clonotype was seen more than once but under ten times. This sequence joins TRBV20-1 and TRBJ2-7; TRBD1 agrees at 8 bases. V lost 4 bases and J lost 2; bases outside the gene matches: 10. CDR1 and CDR2 (germline): DFQATT, SNEGSKA (reference sequence). This CDR3 is built from 15 residues. This CDR3 reads CSATPGGQAPYEQYF. The CDR3 DNA follows: TGCAGTGCTACCCCTGGGGGACAGGCCCCCTACGAGCAGTACTTC.

The chain combines TRBV24-1 with TRBJ2-5; D ambiguous. The CDR3 is made up of 12 amino acids. V was trimmed by 0 bases and J by 4 bases, leaving 2 bases between them. The germline CDR1 and CDR2 sequences are KGHDR and SFDVKD. As DNA, the CDR3 is TGTGCCACCAGTGATTTGACAGAGACCCAGTACTTC. It encodes CATSDLTETQYF.

V is TRBV20-1 and J is TRBJ2-7; 8 bases align to TRBD2. Looked up from germline, CDR1 is DFQATT and CDR2 is SNEGSKA (reference sequence). Trimming removed 3 bases from V and 5 bases from J; junction bases left unmatched: 15. This CDR3 comprises 16 residues. The CDR3 DNA follows: TGCAGTGCTAGGGAAAAGACCGGGACTAGATATCACGAGCAGTACTTC. This gives the protein CSAREKTGTRYHEQYF.

This clonotype was seen repeatedly, ten times or more. The CDR3 DNA reads TGTGCCAGCAGTTTAAACAGGGGGCGGACTGAAGCTTTCTTT. It encodes CASSLNRGRTEAFF. The chain joins TRBV12-3 or TRBV12-4 to TRBJ1-1; 9 bases line up with TRBD1. This CDR3 comprises 14 residues. Trimming took 2 bases from V and 5 from J; bases not matched to a gene: 3.

V gene TRBV5-1 combines with J gene TRBJ2-1; 7 nucleotides match TRBD1. This CDR3 spans 12 amino acids. Per germline, CDR1 SGHRS and CDR2 YFSETQ. Losses at the gene ends were 0 bases for V and 10 bases for J; bases not matched to a gene: 1. The CDR3 region is CASSLADREQFF. The CDR3 bases are TGCGCCAGCAGCTTGGCGGACAGGGAGCAGTTCTTC.

The CDR3 sequence is CASSQDINTEAFF. The CDR3 coding sequence is TGCGCCAGCAGCCAAGATATAAACACTGAAGCTTTCTTT. This chain connects TRBV4-3 to TRBJ1-1; D gene unclear. V shed 0 bases and J shed 2 bases, with 4 bases lying between them. In germline, CDR1 is LGHNA, CDR2 YSLEER. The CDR3 has 13 amino acids.

This clonotype was seen only a few times. The chain recombines TRBV4-3 with TRBJ2-4; D possibly corresponds to TRBD2 (5 bases). Trimming shortened V by 0 bases and J by 3 bases, and 12 bases separated the two germline ends. The CDR3 runs 16 residues. CDR1 LGHNA and CDR2 YSLEER come from the germline V gene. CDR3 in DNA: TGCGCCAGCAGCCAAGATATCGGAGGAGGCAAAAACATTCAGTACTTC. This encodes CASSQDIGGGKNIQYF.

The CDR3 nucleotides are TGCGCCAGCATAAGGACTAACGACTCCTACAATGAGCAGTTCTTC. Translation: CASIRTNDSYNEQFF. The genes are TRBV10-2 and TRBJ2-1, with a weak D call TRBD2 (6 bases). The CDR3 runs 15 residues. CDR1 and CDR2 from the germline V gene are WSHSY and SAAADI. The V gene lost 7 bases and the J gene lost 0 bases, with 13 bases spanning the gap.

This clonotype has only a few counts. The rearrangement uses TRBV5-1 and TRBJ1-2, with TRBD1 matching 7 bases. CDR1 and CDR2 (germline): SGHRS, YFSETQ. With 3 bases clipped from V and 7 bases from J, the junction kept 6 bases outside the gene matches. CDR3 length: 13 amino acids. In DNA, the CDR3 is TGCGCCAGCAGCTCGACAGGGATCGGTGGCTACACCTTC. Its protein product is CASSSTGIGGYTF. The full variable domain, rest sourced from reference TRBV5-1 and TRBJ1-2, is KAGVTQTPRYLIKTRGQQVTLSCSPISGHRSVSWYQQTPGQGLQFLFEYFSETQRNKGNFPGRFSGRQFSNSRSEMNVSTLELGDSALYLCASSSTGIGGYTFGSGTRLTVV.

This clonotype was counted only a few times. The chain combines TRBV20-1 with TRBJ2-1; D may be TRBD2 (6 bases). Germline CDR1 is DFQATT and CDR2 is SNEGSKA (reference sequence). The CDR3 has 12 residues. CDR3 sequence reads: CRSGLSYNEQFF. The CDR3 DNA is TGCAGGTCGGGACTTAGCTACAATGAGCAGTTCTTC.

The chain uses TRBV12-3 or TRBV12-4 and TRBJ2-7, with D perhaps TRBD1 (6 bases). The CDR3 runs to 14 residues. V was trimmed by 4 bases and J by 10 bases, leaving 20 bases between them. The CDR3 DNA follows: TGTGCCAGCAGTTCAGCTGATTCCGGGACAAATCAGTACTTC. Protein product: CASSSADSGTNQYF.

In this sample, this clonotype turned up a few times. The chain couples TRBV12-3 or TRBV12-4 to TRBJ2-7, with D perhaps matching TRBD2 (6 bases). Trimming took 1 base from V and 3 from J, leaving 10 bases between them. The CDR3 consists of 14 residues. CDR3 sequence: CASSLGGTRYEQYF. The CDR3, as DNA: TGTGCCAGCAGTTTAGGCGGGACCCGCTACGAGCAGTACTTC.

The chain couples TRBV7-9 to TRBJ1-1, with 8 bases fitting TRBD1. CDR1 SEHNR and CDR2 FQNEAQ come from the germline V gene (reference sequence). Trimming removed 6 bases from V and 1 base from J; junction bases left unmatched: 4. This CDR3 spans 14 amino acids. The CDR3 DNA reads as TGTGCCAGCAGTTCAGGGGGCTCGAACACTGAAGCTTTCTTT. Amino acids: CASSSGGSNTEAFF.

The table lists this clonotype with a few counts. The J gene is TRBJ1-5, the V gene TRBV5-1, with TRBD1 matching 9 bases. V was clipped by 2 bases and J by 6 bases; unmatched bases: 3. In germline, CDR1 is SGHRS, CDR2 YFSETQ. The CDR3 is made up of 14 amino acids. This chain's CDR3 is CASSFAGQGQPQHF. CDR3 DNA sequence: TGCGCCAGCAGCTTCGCGGGACAGGGTCAGCCCCAGCATTTT.

The chain uses TRBV20-1 and TRBJ2-7, with TRBD2 identical over 7 bases. The CDR3 is 13 residues long. Germline V gene data show CDR1 as DFQATT and CDR2 as SNEGSKA (reference sequence). V lost 6 bases to trimming and J lost 3 bases; unmatched junction nucleotides: 8. This CDR3 is CSALGASGYEQYF. The CDR3 DNA reads TGCAGTGCCCTCGGAGCTAGCGGCTACGAGCAGTACTTC.

This clonotype was seen a handful of times. The CDR3 sequence: CAISESGVGYEQYF. DNA for the CDR3: TGTGCCATCAGTGAGTCTGGGGTTGGGTACGAGCAGTACTTC. The rearrangement links TRBV10-3 to TRBJ2-7, with D uncertain. CDR1 is ENHRY, CDR2 SYGVKD, per germline. V was trimmed by 0 bases and J by 4 bases, leaving 10 bases between them. The CDR3 is made up of 14 amino acids.

The CDR3 sequence is CASSLVSGGQETQYF. CDR3 DNA: TGTGCCAGCAGCTTGGTGTCAGGGGGCCAAGAGACCCAGTACTTC. The V and J genes are TRBV5-6 and TRBJ2-5; 7 nucleotides line up with TRBD1. The CDR3 runs to 15 residues. Per the germline V gene, CDR1 is SGHDT and CDR2 is YYEEEE. After removal of 0 bases from V and 1 base from J, the junction contained 3 bases not matched to a gene.

This clonotype was seen at least ten times. The chain employs TRBV29-1 and TRBJ2-4, with no clear D. V lost 7 bases to trimming and J lost 10 bases, with 14 bases between them. The CDR3 contains 11 residues. CDR1 is SQVTM, CDR2 ANQGSEA, per germline. CDR3 in DNA: TGCAGCGCAGGATTCGGGCCGATTCAGTACTTC. Its translation is CSAGFGPIQYF.

This clonotype occurred a few times. The chain has TRBV12-3 or TRBV12-4 and TRBJ2-1; 8 bases line up with TRBD2. With 7 bases clipped from V and 15 bases from J, the junction kept 14 bases outside the gene matches. This CDR3 contains 13 residues. The chain's CDR3 is CASTSLGTRVLFF. CDR3 sequence (DNA): TGTGCCAGCACCTCTCTTGGGACTAGGGTTCTGTTCTTC.

This clonotype has a handful of counts. The chain joins TRBV20-1 to TRBJ2-5; 9 nucleotides match TRBD1. The V gene's germline CDR1 is DFQATT and CDR2 SNEGSKA (reference sequence). V lost 5 bases to trimming and J lost 5 bases; unmatched junction nucleotides: 12. The CDR3 runs 15 residues. DNA of the CDR3: TGCAGTGCTCGGACCGGGACAGGGATCCTGGAGACCCAGTACTTC. Residues: CSARTGTGILETQYF.

This clonotype appeared a few times. The V gene is TRBV30, the J gene TRBJ1-2; D gene uncertain. CDR1 and CDR2 from the germline V gene are GTSNPN and SVGIG (reference sequence). CDR3 length equals 10 residues. The CDR3 DNA sequence: TGTGCTCAGGAGTTTCCGGGGTACACCTTC. It translates to CAQEFPGYTF.